This T cell receptor (beta chain) was documented in a study of cytomegalovirus exposure and HLA in healthy donors. For the study at large: The approximately 660 first-cohort repertoires shared a platform with the 110 or so validation repertoires, as reported in a later analysis.

A word on this clone: Its target is unknown.

Study-wide findings and caveats: Diagnosis of cytomegalovirus status made by the classifier reportedly showed high specificity and sensitivity. In the roughly 110 validation repertoires, roughly 94% of cluster scores exceeded 0, per a later analysis.

Repertoires were generated with immunoSEQ multiplex PCR, while TCRdb's copy carries only in-frame clones and drops some. The sample has about 56,000 clones; 90% to 96% are singletons. Sequences were obtained from PBMCs. The receptor's source is a woman between 18 and 29 years old in good health and CMV-seronegative.

The CDR3 spells CASSLRPGTEGETQYF. DNA for the CDR3: TGTGCCAGCAGCCTGAGGCCCGGGACAGAGGGAGAGACCCAGTACTTC. The chain joins TRBV11-2 to TRBJ2-5; 7 positions match TRBD1. CDR1 is SGHAT and CDR2 is FQNNGV in the germline V gene. This CDR3 region has 16 residues. The ends lost 5 bases at V and 4 bases at J; junction bases unmatched: 13.